These 7 T cell receptor beta chains were sequenced from one sample in a study of chemoradiotherapy in HPV16-positive cancers. Clones were read by immunoSEQ multiplex PCR, and TCRdb kept only the in-frame ones, dropping some. Seen here are 30,000 to 35,000 clones, roughly 87% observed once, and the top ten hold 2.5% to 3.5%. The sequencing used blood, collected from a patient who underwent chemoradiotherapy. The source of these receptors is a human donor with HPV-associated anogenital cancer.

The chain combines TRBV4-2 with TRBJ2-7; TRBD2 matches 15 bases. The CDR3 covers 16 residues. The V gene end was trimmed by 4 bases and the J gene end by 7 bases; junction bases not matched to a gene: 8. Germline CDR1 is LGHNA and CDR2 is YNFKEQ. CDR3 amino acids: CASSLPGTSGGPEQYF. The CDR3 DNA reads TGTGCCAGCAGCCTCCCCGGGACTAGCGGGGGGCCTGAGCAGTACTTC.

The rearrangement links TRBV6-6 to TRBJ2-7; unclear D gene. V lost 6 bases and J lost 0, with 15 bases in between. The CDR3 sequence is 15 residues long. CDR1 is MNHNY, CDR2 SVGAGI, per germline (reference sequence). The DNA for the CDR3 is TGTGCCAGCAGCTCCCCCCAAGGTAGCTCCTACGAGCAGTACTTC. Translated: CASSSPQGSSYEQYF.

The rearrangement uses TRBV7-2 and TRBJ2-7, with 11 bases identical to TRBD1. With V trimmed by 5 bases and J by 0 bases, 3 bases remained unmatched. CDR1 is SGHTA, CDR2 FQGNSA, per germline. This CDR3 is 15 amino acids long. DNA of the CDR3: TGTGCCAGCAGCGACGGACAGGGGGCCTCCTACGAGCAGTACTTC. Translating it yields CASSDGQGASYEQYF.

The gene calls are TRBV2 and TRBJ2-7; D could derive from TRBD1 or TRBD2 (6 bases each). CDR3 length: 14 amino acids. Germline lookup yields CDR1 SNHLY and CDR2 FYNNEI. V dropped 5 bases and J dropped 3 bases, with 14 bases sitting between them. DNA for the CDR3: TGTGCCAGCAGTCTCGAGGGGGGCCTCTACGAGCAGTACTTC. It encodes CASSLEGGLYEQYF. The full variable domain, its missing parts supplied by reference TRBV2 and TRBJ2-7, is EPEVTQTPSHQVTQMGQEVILRCVPISNHLYFYWYRQILGQKVEFLVSFYNNEISEKSEIFDDQFSVERPDGSNFTLKIRSTKLEDSAMYFCASSLEGGLYEQYFGPGTRLTVT.

V is TRBV29-1 and J is TRBJ2-7, with D perhaps matching TRBD1 (7 bases). V was trimmed by 6 bases and J by 3 bases, leaving 18 bases between them. Germline CDR1 reads SQVTM; CDR2 reads ANQGSEA. The CDR3 length is 14 residues. The CDR3 is CSVTGTAGFYEQYF. Written as DNA, the CDR3 is TGCAGCGTCACCGGGACAGCGGGCTTCTACGAGCAGTACTTC.

V gene TRBV4-2 combines with J gene TRBJ2-2, with a tentative D call TRBD2 (5 bases). The CDR3 has 16 amino acids. Germline lookup yields CDR1 LGHNA and CDR2 YNFKEQ. Trimming stripped 6 bases from V and 0 bases from J, with 14 bases between. This CDR3 is CASSPAGVANTGELFF. The CDR3 DNA is TGTGCCAGCAGTCCTGCCGGGGTAGCGAACACCGGGGAGCTGTTTTTT.

The chain uses TRBV19 and TRBJ1-1; D gene uncertain. Between the trimmed V and J ends, which lost 1 base and 1 base, there was a span of 7 bases. Germline V CDR1 and CDR2: LNHDA, SQIVND (reference sequence). The CDR3 extends over 14 amino acids. Here the CDR3 DNA reads TGTGCCAGTAGTATAGCCAGCCCGAACACTGAAGCTTTCTTT. This gives the protein CASSIASPNTEAFF. The complete variable domain, with remaining parts taken from reference TRBV19 and TRBJ1-1, reads DGGITQSPKYLFRKEGQNVTLSCEQNLNHDAMYWYRQDPGQGLRLIYYSQIVNDFQKGDIAEGYSVSREKKESFPLTVTSAQKNPTAFYLCASSIASPNTEAFFGQGTRLTVV.